This T cell receptor (beta chain) was identified during a study of T cells in Graves' hyperthyroidism and ophthalmopathy. V lost 0 bases and J lost 0, with 3 bases in between. Germline V gene lookup returns CDR1 MNHEY and CDR2 SVGAGI. The CDR3 runs 13 residues. This clonotype has a count of ten or more. Regions amplified from RNA transcripts were the TCR beta CDR3 regions. Using the HTBI primer set, a first-round RT-PCR was run on the TCR CDR3. MiXCR, applied by TCRdb to the multiplex PCR reads, yields one record per CDR3 protein. Here the sample spans a few hundred thousand distinct CDR3 sequences, roughly 19% being singletons.

The TCR comes from a woman aged 18-35 years with Graves' hyperthyroidism. Sequenced: blood. The chain couples TRBV6-5 to TRBJ2-7; no clear D gene. DNA for the CDR3: TGTGCCAGCAGTTACTCGCACTCCTACGAGCAGTACTTC. Translated: CASSYSHSYEQYF.